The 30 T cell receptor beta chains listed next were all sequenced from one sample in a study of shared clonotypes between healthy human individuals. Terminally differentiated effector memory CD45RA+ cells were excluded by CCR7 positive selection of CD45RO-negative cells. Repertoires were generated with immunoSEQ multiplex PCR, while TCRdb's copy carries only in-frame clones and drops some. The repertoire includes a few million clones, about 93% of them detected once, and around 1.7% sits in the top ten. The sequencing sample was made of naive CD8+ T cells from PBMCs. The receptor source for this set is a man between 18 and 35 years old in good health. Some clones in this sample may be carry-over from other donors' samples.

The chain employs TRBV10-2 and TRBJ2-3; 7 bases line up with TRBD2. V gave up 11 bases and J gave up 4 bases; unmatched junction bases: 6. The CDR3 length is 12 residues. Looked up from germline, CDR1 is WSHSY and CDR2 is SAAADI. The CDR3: CAGGSEADTQYF. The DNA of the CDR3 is TGCGCCGGCGGGAGTGAGGCAGATACGCAGTATTTT.

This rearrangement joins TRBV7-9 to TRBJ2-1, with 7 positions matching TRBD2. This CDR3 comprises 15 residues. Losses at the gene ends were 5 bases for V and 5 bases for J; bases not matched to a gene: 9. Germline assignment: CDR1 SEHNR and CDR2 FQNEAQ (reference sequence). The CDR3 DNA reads TGTGCCAGCAGCCCCCCGCGGGGGTACCACAATGAGCAGTTCTTC. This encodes CASSPPRGYHNEQFF.

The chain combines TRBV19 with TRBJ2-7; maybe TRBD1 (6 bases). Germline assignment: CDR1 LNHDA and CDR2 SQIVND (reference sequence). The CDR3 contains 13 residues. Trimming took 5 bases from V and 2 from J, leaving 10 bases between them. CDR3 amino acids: CASSRTAAYEQYF. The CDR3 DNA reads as TGTGCCAGTAGTCGGACAGCCGCCTACGAGCAGTACTTC.

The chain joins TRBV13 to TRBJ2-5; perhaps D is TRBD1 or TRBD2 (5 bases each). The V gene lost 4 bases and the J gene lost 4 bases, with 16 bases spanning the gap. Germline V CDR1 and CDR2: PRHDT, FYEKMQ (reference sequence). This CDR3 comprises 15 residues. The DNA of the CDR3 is TGTGCCAGCAGCTCCGTGGGGGAAGATGGAGAGACCCAGTACTTC. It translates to CASSSVGEDGETQYF.

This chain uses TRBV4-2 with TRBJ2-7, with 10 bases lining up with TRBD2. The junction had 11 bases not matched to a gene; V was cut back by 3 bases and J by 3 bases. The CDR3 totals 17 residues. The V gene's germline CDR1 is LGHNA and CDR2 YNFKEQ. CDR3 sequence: CASSQELAGLYHYEQYF. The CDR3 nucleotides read TGTGCCAGCAGCCAGGAACTAGCGGGACTATACCACTACGAGCAGTACTTC.

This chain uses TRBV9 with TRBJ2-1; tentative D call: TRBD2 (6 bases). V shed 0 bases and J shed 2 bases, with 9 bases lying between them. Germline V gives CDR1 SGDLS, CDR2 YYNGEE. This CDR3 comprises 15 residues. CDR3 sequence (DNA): TGTGCCAGCAGCGTAGTACCTAGCGCCTACAATGAGCAGTTCTTC. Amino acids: CASSVVPSAYNEQFF.

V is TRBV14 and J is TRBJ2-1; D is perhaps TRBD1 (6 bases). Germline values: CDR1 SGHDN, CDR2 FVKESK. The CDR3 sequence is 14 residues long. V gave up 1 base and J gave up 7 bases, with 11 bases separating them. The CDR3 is CASSQVGGGNEQFF. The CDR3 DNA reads TGTGCCAGCAGCCAAGTTGGGGGCGGGAATGAGCAGTTCTTC.

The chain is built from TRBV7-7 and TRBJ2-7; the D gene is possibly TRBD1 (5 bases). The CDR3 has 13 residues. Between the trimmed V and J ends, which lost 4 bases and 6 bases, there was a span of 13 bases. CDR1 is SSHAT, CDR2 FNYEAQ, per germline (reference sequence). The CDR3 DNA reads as TGTGCCAGCAGCTCAGGGCCCAAGCTCGAGCAGTACTTC. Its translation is CASSSGPKLEQYF. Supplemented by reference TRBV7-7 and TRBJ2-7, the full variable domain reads GAGVSQSPRYKVTKRGQDVTLRCDPISSHATLYWYQQALGQGPEFLTYFNYEAQPDKSGLPSDRFSAERPEGSISTLTIQRTEQRDSAMYRCASSSGPKLEQYFGPGTRLTVT.

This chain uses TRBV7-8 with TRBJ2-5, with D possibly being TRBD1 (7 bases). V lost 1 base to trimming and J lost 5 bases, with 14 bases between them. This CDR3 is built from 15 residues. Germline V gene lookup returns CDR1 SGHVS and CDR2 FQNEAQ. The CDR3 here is CASSLGRGRFETQYF. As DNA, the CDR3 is TGTGCCAGCAGCTTAGGCAGGGGGAGGTTCGAGACCCAGTACTTC.

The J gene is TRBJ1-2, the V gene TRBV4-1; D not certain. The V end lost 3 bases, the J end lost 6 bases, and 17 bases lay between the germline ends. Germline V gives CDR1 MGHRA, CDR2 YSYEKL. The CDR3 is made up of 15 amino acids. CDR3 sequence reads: CASSHSFAGEDGYTF. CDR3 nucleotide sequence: TGCGCCAGCAGCCATTCTTTCGCAGGAGAGGATGGCTACACCTTC.

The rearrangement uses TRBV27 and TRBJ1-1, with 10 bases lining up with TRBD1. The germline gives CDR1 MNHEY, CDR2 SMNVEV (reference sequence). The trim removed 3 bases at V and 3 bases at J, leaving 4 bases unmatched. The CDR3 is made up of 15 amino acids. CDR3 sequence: CASSLTGGPYTEAFF. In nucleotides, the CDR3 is TGTGCCAGCAGTTTGACAGGGGGCCCTTACACTGAAGCTTTCTTT.

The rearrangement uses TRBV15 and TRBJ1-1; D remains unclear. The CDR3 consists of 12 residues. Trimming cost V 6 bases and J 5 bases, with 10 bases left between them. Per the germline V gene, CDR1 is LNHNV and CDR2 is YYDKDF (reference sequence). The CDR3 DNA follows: TGTGCCACCAGGCCGGACGGAACTGAAGCTTTCTTT. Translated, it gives CATRPDGTEAFF. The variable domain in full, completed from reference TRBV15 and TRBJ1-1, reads DAMVIQNPRYQVTQFGKPVTLSCSQTLNHNVMYWYQQKSSQAPKLLFHYYDKDFNNEADTPDNFQSRRPNTSFCFLDIRSPGLGDTAMYLCATRPDGTEAFFGQGTRLTVV.

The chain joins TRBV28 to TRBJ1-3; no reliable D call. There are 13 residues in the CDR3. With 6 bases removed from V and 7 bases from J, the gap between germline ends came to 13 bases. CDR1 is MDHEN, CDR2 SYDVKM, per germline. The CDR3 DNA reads TGTGCCAGCAGACTAGAGTCGGCGAACACCATATATTTT. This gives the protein CASRLESANTIYF.

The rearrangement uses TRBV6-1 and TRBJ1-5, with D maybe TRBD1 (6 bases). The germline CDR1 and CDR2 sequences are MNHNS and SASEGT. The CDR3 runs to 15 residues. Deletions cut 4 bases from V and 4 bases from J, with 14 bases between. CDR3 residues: CASSVPRGTNQPQHF. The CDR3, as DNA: TGTGCCAGCAGTGTTCCCAGGGGAACGAATCAGCCCCAGCATTTT.

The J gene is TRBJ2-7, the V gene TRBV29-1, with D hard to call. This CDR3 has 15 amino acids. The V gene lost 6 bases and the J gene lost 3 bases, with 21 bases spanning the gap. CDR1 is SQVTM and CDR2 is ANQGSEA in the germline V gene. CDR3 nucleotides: TGCAGCGTCGTTACAACAAGAGTGGGGATCTACGAGCAGTACTTC. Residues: CSVVTTRVGIYEQYF.

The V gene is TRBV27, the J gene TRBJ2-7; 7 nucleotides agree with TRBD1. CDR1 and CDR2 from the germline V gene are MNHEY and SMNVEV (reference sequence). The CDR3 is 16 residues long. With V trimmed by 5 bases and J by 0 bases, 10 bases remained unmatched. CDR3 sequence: CASSPPGQPSSYEQYF. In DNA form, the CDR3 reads TGTGCCAGCAGTCCCCCGGGACAGCCTAGCTCCTACGAGCAGTACTTC.

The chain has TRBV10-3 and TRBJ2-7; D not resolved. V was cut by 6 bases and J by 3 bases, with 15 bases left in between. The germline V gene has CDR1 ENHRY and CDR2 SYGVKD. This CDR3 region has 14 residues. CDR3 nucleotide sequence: TGTGCCATCAGGGAAGGCAGCTTAGTCTACGAGCAGTACTTC. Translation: CAIREGSLVYEQYF.

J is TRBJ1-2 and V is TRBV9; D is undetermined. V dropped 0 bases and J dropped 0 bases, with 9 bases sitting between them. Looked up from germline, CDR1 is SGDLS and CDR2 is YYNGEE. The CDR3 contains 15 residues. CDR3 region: CASSVGGTPNYGYTF. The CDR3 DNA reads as TGTGCCAGCAGCGTAGGTGGCACCCCTAACTATGGCTACACCTTC.

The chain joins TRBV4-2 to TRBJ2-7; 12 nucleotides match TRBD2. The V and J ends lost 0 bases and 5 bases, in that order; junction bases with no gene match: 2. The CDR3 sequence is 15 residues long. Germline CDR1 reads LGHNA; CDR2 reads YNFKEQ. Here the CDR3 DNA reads TGTGCCAGCAGCCAAGAAGCTAGCGGGAGGGACGAGCAGTACTTC. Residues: CASSQEASGRDEQYF.

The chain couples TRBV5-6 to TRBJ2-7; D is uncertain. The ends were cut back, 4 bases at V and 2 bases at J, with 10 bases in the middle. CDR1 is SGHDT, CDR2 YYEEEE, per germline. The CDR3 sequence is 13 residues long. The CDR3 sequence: CASSQDGAYEQYF. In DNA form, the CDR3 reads TGTGCCAGCAGCCAAGATGGGGCCTACGAGCAGTACTTC.

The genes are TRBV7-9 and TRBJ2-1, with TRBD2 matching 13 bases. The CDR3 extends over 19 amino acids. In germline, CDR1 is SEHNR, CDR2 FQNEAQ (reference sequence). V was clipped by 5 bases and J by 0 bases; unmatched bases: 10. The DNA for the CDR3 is TGTGCCAGCAGCGGAAGGACTAGCGGGAGCCGCTACTCCTACAATGAGCAGTTCTTC. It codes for CASSGRTSGSRYSYNEQFF.

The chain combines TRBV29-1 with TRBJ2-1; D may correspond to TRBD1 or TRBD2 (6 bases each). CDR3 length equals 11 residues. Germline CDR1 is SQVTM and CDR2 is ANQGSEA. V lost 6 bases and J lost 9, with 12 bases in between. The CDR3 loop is CSVIQGGEQFF. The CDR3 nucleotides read TGCAGCGTCATACAGGGAGGTGAGCAGTTCTTC.

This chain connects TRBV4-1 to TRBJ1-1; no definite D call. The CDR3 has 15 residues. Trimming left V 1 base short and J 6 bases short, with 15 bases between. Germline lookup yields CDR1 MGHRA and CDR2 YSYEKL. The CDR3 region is CASSQAFGLGPEAFF. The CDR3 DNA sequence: TGCGCCAGCAGCCAAGCCTTCGGACTTGGGCCTGAAGCTTTCTTT.

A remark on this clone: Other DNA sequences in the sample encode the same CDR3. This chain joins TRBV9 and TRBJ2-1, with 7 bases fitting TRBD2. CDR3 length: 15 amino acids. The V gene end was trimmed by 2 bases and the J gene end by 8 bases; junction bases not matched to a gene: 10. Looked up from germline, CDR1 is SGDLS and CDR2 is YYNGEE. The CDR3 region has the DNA TGTGCCAGCAGCGTGGGTGGGAGGGCCATCGATGAGCAGTTCTTC. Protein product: CASSVGGRAIDEQFF.

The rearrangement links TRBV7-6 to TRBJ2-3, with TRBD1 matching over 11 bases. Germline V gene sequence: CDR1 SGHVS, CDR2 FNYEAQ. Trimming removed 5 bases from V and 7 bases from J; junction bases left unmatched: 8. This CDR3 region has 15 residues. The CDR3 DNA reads TGTGCCAGCAGCCCTCGGACAGGGGGCGATCATACGCAGTATTTT. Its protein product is CASSPRTGGDHTQYF.

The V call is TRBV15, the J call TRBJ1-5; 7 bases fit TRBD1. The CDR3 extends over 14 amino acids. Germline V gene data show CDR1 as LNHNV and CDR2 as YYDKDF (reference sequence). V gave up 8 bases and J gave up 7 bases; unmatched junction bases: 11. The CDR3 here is CATRKTGLGQPQHF. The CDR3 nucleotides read TGTGCCACCCGTAAGACAGGGCTGGGACAGCCCCAGCATTTT. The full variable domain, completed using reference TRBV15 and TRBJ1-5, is DAMVIQNPRYQVTQFGKPVTLSCSQTLNHNVMYWYQQKSSQAPKLLFHYYDKDFNNEADTPDNFQSRRPNTSFCFLDIRSPGLGDTAMYLCATRKTGLGQPQHFGDGTRLSIL.

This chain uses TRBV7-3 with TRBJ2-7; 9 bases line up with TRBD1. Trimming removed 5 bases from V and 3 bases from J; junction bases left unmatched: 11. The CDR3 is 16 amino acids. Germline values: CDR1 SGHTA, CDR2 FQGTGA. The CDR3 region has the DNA TGTGCCAGCAGCCTGACTTCGGGACAGGGACTCTACGAGCAGTACTTC. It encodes CASSLTSGQGLYEQYF. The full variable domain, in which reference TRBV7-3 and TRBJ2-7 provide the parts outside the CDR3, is GAGVSQTPSNKVTEKGKYVELRCDPISGHTALYWYRQSLGQGPEFLIYFQGTGAADDSGLPNDRFFAVRPEGSVSTLKIQRTERGDSAVYLCASSLTSGQGLYEQYFGPGTRLTVT.

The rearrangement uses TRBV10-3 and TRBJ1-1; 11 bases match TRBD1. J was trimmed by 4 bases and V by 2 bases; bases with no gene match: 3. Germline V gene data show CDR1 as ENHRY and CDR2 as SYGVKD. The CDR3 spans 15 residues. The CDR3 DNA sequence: TGTGCCATCAGTGAGCCGGACAGGGGGCTCACTGAAGCTTTCTTT. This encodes CAISEPDRGLTEAFF.

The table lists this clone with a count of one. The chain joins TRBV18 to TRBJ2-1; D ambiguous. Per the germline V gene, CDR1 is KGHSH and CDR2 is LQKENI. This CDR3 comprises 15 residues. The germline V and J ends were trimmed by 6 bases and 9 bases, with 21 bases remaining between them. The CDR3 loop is CASSLSGSSGAEQFF. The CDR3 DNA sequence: TGTGCCAGCTCCCTTTCCGGTTCTTCGGGCGCTGAGCAGTTCTTC.

The CDR3 is CASSSTKTSTSGELFF. The CDR3 region has the DNA TGTGCCAGCAGCTCGACAAAAACATCTACGAGCGGGGAGCTGTTTTTT. The chain uses TRBV13 and TRBJ2-2; D is unresolved. Germline CDR1 is PRHDT and CDR2 is FYEKMQ (reference sequence). V was clipped by 4 bases and J by 7 bases, with 19 bases between them. There are 16 residues in the CDR3.